These T cell receptor beta chains were read from a single sample in a study of T cells after posttransplantation cyclophosphamide. Measured with immunoSEQ multiplex PCR; TCRdb has only the in-frame clones, and not every one. This set yields about 36,000 clones and no singletons; the top ten hold approximately 1.1%. Sequences were obtained from PBMCs. The receptors shown here come from a girl under 18 in good health, CMV-negative, and a related stem cell transplant donor. The CDR3 runs from the conserved cysteine through the conserved F or W. Fields, in order: clone size, D gene, J gene, V gene, CDR3 protein, CDR3 DNA. A D gene is named only where the DNA matches it firmly. Clone size, where shown, is once, few, many, or a class for clones that have expanded.

>-|TRBD1|TRBJ1-2|TRBV6-5
CASSRTGRGGGYTF
TGTGCCAGCAGTCGGACAGGGCGAGGTGGTGGCTACACCTTC
>-|-|TRBJ2-7|TRBV13
CASSATGGAQYF
TGTGCCAGCAGCGCCACCGGTGGGGCGCAGTACTTC
>few|TRBD2|TRBJ2-1|TRBV2
CASSSGRVYNEQFF
TGTGCCAGCAGCAGCGGGAGGGTCTACAATGAGCAGTTCTTC
>many|-|TRBJ1-2|TRBV11-2
CASSPQKGGIGYTF
TGTGCCAGCAGCCCCCAAAAGGGGGGGATAGGCTACACCTTC
>-|TRBD2|TRBJ2-1|TRBV9
CASSVVDWGLAANNEQFF
TGTGCCAGCAGCGTAGTAGATTGGGGACTAGCGGCCAACAATGAGCAGTTCTTC
>many|-|TRBJ2-3|TRBV7-9
CASSEVEPFSNTQYF
TGTGCCAGCAGCGAGGTCGAACCGTTTTCGAATACGCAGTATTTT
>many|TRBD2|TRBJ2-5|TRBV7-9
CASSRRGGEPQYF
TGTGCCAGCAGTCGGCGGGGGGGCGAGCCCCAGTACTTC
>many|-|TRBJ2-7|TRBV30
CAWSVPPGSYEQYF
TGTGCCTGGAGTGTACCCCCCGGGAGCTACGAGCAGTACTTC
>many|-|TRBJ1-5|TRBV6-4
CANNRALPPSNQPQHF
TGTGCCAATAACAGGGCTTTACCCCCTAGCAATCAGCCCCAGCATTTT
>many|-|TRBJ2-2|TRBV21-1
CASRQTGKISTGELFF
TGTGCCAGCAGACAAACAGGGAAAATCTCAACCGGGGAGCTGTTTTTT
>many|TRBD2|TRBJ2-1|TRBV28
CASSFGTSTQSDEQFF
TGTGCCAGCAGTTTCGGGACTAGTACACAATCAGATGAGCAGTTCTTC
>many|-|TRBJ1-1|TRBV5-1
CASSIYGFSNTEAFF
TGCGCCAGCAGCATTTACGGGTTTAGCAACACTGAAGCTTTCTTT
>-|-|TRBJ2-3|TRBV5-1
CASSRTLGPSSTDTQYF
TGCGCCAGCAGCCGAACCCTTGGGCCGTCTAGCACAGATACGCAGTATTTT
>many|TRBD1|TRBJ1-5|TRBV19
CASSILSGDRGQPQHF
TGTGCCAGTAGTATCTTATCGGGGGACAGGGGGCAGCCCCAGCATTTT
>-|TRBD1|TRBJ1-5|TRBV27
CASSLWAGGGQPQHF
TGTGCCAGCAGTTTGTGGGCAGGGGGAGGACAGCCCCAGCATTTT
>many|-|TRBJ1-2|TRBV7-9
CASSLSGFGISNYGYTF
TGTGCCAGCAGCTTGTCAGGGTTTGGAATAAGTAACTATGGCTACACCTTC
>-|TRBD2|TRBJ2-1|TRBV7-7
CASGREGGNEQFF
TGTGCCAGCGGTCGTGAGGGAGGGAATGAGCAGTTCTTC
>-|TRBD2|TRBJ2-3|TRBV6-7
CASSYALLAGSADTQYF
TGTGCCAGCAGTTACGCCTTACTAGCGGGGAGCGCAGATACGCAGTATTTT
>few|TRBD1|TRBJ2-7|TRBV6-1
CASSEEGTGGYEQYF
TGTGCCAGCAGTGAAGAGGGGACAGGGGGCTACGAGCAGTACTTC
>many|-|TRBJ1-1|TRBV11-2
CASSLEGHTEAFF
TGTGCCAGCAGCTTAGAGGGGCACACTGAAGCTTTCTTT
>few|TRBD1|TRBJ2-7|TRBV2
CASSRQGGWYEQYF
TGTGCCAGCAGTCGACAGGGTGGTTGGTACGAGCAGTACTTC
>few|TRBD2|TRBJ2-7|TRBV28
CASSLRGRLDEQYF
TGTGCCAGCAGTTTACGCGGGAGACTAGACGAGCAGTACTTC
>-|-|TRBJ1-4|TRBV6-5
CASSYSNSGLGEKLFF
TGTGCCAGCAGTTACTCGAATAGCGGTTTGGGTGAAAAACTGTTTTTT
>many|-|TRBJ2-4|TRBV4-1
CASSQGQTIAKNIQYF
TGCGCCAGCAGCCAAGGACAGACCATAGCCAAAAACATTCAGTACTTC
>many|TRBD2|TRBJ2-1|TRBV6-4
CASSDSTSGSNEQFF
TGTGCCAGCAGTGACTCGACTAGCGGGAGCAATGAGCAGTTCTTC
>-|TRBD1|TRBJ2-3|TRBV5-1
CASSITGGITDTQYF
TGCGCCAGCAGCATAACAGGGGGCATAACAGATACGCAGTATTTT
>many|TRBD1|TRBJ2-7|TRBV5-6
CASSSRDRMIYEQYF
TGTGCCAGCAGCTCCCGGGACAGAATGATCTACGAGCAGTACTTC
>many|-|TRBJ1-1|TRBV6-5
CASSWDHRTKAFF
TGTGCCAGCAGTTGGGACCACCGGACTAAAGCTTTCTTT
>-|-|TRBJ1-5|TRBV28
CASGRVLQPQHF
TGTGCCAGCGGCAGGGTTTTACAGCCCCAGCATTTT
>few|-|TRBJ2-3|TRBV7-8
CASSLEPQAARTDTQYF
TGTGCCAGCAGCTTAGAGCCGCAGGCAGCCCGCACAGATACGCAGTATTTT
>-|-|TRBJ1-1|TRBV5-6
CASSTLTGPNTEAFF
TGTGCCAGCAGCACCCTCACAGGGCCGAACACTGAAGCTTTCTTT
>-|TRBD1|TRBJ1-5|TRBV6-5
CASKGGQGNQPQHF
TGTGCCAGCAAGGGGGGACAGGGGAATCAGCCCCAGCATTTT
>few|TRBD1|TRBJ2-5|TRBV25-1
CASSDPLGQGRETQYF
TGTGCCAGCAGTGACCCCCTCGGACAGGGCCGAGAGACCCAGTACTTC
>few|TRBD2|TRBJ2-5|TRBV5-3
CASPRASGGAPLQETQYF
TGTGCCAGTCCCCGGGCCAGCGGGGGGGCTCCTCTGCAAGAGACCCAGTACTTC
>many|-|TRBJ2-3|TRBV19
CASSIWARGTDTQYF
TGTGCCAGTAGTATTTGGGCTAGAGGGACAGATACGCAGTATTTT
>few|-|TRBJ2-5|TRBV7-3
CASSLQAGQQETQYF
TGTGCCAGCAGCTTACAAGCGGGACAACAAGAGACCCAGTACTTC
>few|TRBD2|TRBJ2-1|TRBV7-2
CASSLVSSGSVGEQFF
TGTGCCAGCAGCTTAGTGTCTAGCGGGAGTGTAGGTGAGCAGTTCTTC